This T cell receptor beta chain was identified during a study of chemoradiotherapy in HPV16-positive cancers. About the research overall: Candidate HPV-specific clones and shared TCR motifs came from a couple of HPV16-positive patients.

Repeated repertoire sampling spanned the course of chemoradiotherapy. V was trimmed by 3 bases and J by 2 bases, leaving 11 bases between them. The germline gives CDR1 SEHNR, CDR2 FQNEAQ (reference sequence). The CDR3 runs to 14 residues. Libraries were prepared by immunoSEQ multiplex PCR; TCRdb keeps only in-frame clonotypes and omits some of them. The data contain some 1,800 clones, approximately 94% of them singletons. Turning to this clone: Antigen specificity is unknown.

Study outcomes and limitations: The functional HPV-specific definition rests on just a couple of HPV16-positive patients. During treatment, candidate HPV-specific clones and E7-related motifs expanded in tumor.

Here the sequenced sample was tumor tissue, taken from a patient who underwent chemoradiotherapy. This TCR was sampled from a human donor with HPV-associated anogenital cancer. This chain connects TRBV7-9 to TRBJ2-7; either TRBD1 or TRBD2 may supply D (5 bases each). As DNA, the CDR3 is TGTGCCAGCAGCTTCGACCGGGACCCCTACGAGCAGTACTTC. It translates to CASSFDRDPYEQYF.